This T cell receptor (beta chain) originates from a study of shared clonotypes between healthy human individuals. Overall study results and limits: A handful of donors shared about 4.8% of their naive CD4 clonotypes.

CDR1 and CDR2 from the germline V gene are SGDLS and YYNGEE. V shed 0 bases and J 3 bases; nucleotides not matched to a gene: 8. This CDR3 contains 17 residues. This was a deep-level run. Libraries were prepared by immunoSEQ multiplex PCR; TCRdb keeps only in-frame clonotypes and omits some of them. The sample consists of some 2 million clones, about 95% of them appearing once. Details on this clone: Its matching antigen is unknown.

Each of the donors was a healthy adult who was HIV-negative and had not had a recent acute infection or vaccination. Material for sequencing was naive CD4+ T cells sorted from blood. Subset in this sample: CD45RA+ positively selected. This chain links TRBV9 with TRBJ2-3; 9 nucleotides align to TRBD1. The clonotype comes from a man in his late teens or twenties in good health. The CDR3 spells CASSVGGDRVGTDTQYF. The CDR3 DNA reads TGTGCCAGCAGCGTAGGCGGGGACAGGGTAGGGACAGATACGCAGTATTTT.